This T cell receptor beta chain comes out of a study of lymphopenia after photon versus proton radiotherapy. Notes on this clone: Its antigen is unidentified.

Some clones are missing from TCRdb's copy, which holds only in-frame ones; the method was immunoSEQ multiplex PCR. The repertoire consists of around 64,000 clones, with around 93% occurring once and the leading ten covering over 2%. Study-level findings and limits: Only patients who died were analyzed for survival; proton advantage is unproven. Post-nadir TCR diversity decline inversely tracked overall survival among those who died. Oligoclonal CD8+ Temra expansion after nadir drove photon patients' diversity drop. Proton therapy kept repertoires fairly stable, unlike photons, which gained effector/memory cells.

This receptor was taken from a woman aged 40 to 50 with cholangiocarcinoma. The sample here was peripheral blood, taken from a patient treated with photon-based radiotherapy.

The CDR3 reads CASSGAGTGNEQYF. The CDR3 DNA reads as TGCGCCAGCAGCGGAGCCGGGACAGGTAACGAGCAGTACTTC. This rearrangement joins TRBV5-1 to TRBJ2-7, with TRBD1 identical over 8 bases. The CDR3 is 14 residues long. CDR1 and CDR2 from the germline V gene are SGHRS and YFSETQ. The junction had 8 bases not matched to a gene; V was cut back by 4 bases and J by 5 bases.